The 32 T cell receptor beta chains presented below share a single source sample, sequenced in a study of blood T cell repertoires in COVID-19. TCRdb's copy holds only in-frame clones and misses some; the assay was immunoSEQ multiplex PCR. The sample has over 200,000 clones, approximately 83% seen once. The sample was peripheral blood. These receptors were obtained from a man aged 50-60 years with active or convalescent COVID-19.

This chain joins TRBV5-4 and TRBJ2-5; D is uncertain. The V gene lost 1 base and the J gene lost 5 bases, with 6 bases spanning the gap. CDR3 length equals 12 residues. CDR1 is SGHNT, CDR2 YYREEE, per germline (reference sequence). The CDR3 bases are TGTGCCAGCAGCTTGCCTCAGGAGACCCAGTACTTC. Amino acids: CASSLPQETQYF. The full variable domain, completed using reference TRBV5-4 and TRBJ2-5, is ETGVTQSPTHLIKTRGQQVTLRCSSQSGHNTVSWYQQALGQGPQFIFQYYREEENGRGNFPPRFSGLQFPNYSSELNVNALELDDSALYLCASSLPQETQYFGPGTRLLVL.

This chain uses TRBV4-2 with TRBJ2-4, with TRBD1 matching over 10 bases. This CDR3 is built from 18 residues. V shed 0 bases, J shed 0 bases, and the junction held 5 bases outside the gene matches. Per germline, CDR1 LGHNA and CDR2 YNFKEQ. CDR3 residues: CASSQDPGQGGAKNIQYF. The CDR3 DNA reads as TGTGCCAGCAGCCAAGATCCCGGACAGGGGGGAGCCAAAAACATTCAGTACTTC.

In DNA form, the CDR3 reads TGTGCCAGCAGCTCAGGGAGGGACACAGTCTATGGCTACACCTTC. It encodes CASSSGRDTVYGYTF. The V call is TRBV7-2, the J call TRBJ1-2; a possible D gene is TRBD1 (6 bases). With 4 bases removed from V and 4 bases from J, the gap between germline ends came to 16 bases. Per the germline V gene, CDR1 is SGHTA and CDR2 is FQGNSA. The CDR3 sequence is 15 residues long.

V gene TRBV19 combines with J gene TRBJ1-3; the match to TRBD1 covers 7 bases. The junction had 7 bases not matched to a gene; V was cut back by 6 bases and J by 5 bases. The CDR3 covers 14 residues. CDR1 is LNHDA and CDR2 is SQIVND in the germline V gene (reference sequence). For the CDR3, the DNA is TGTGCCAGTAGATCAACAGGGGACAGAAACACCATATATTTT. Encoded protein: CASRSTGDRNTIYF.

The V call is TRBV28, the J call TRBJ1-6; 10 positions agree with TRBD1. Unmatched junction bases numbered 9, after V lost 7 bases and J lost 6 bases. This CDR3 is built from 16 residues. Germline V gene sequence: CDR1 MDHEN, CDR2 SYDVKM. The CDR3 nucleotides are TGTGCCAGCACCCCGACAGGGGGCTTGAGTAATTCACCCCTCCACTTT. Residues: CASTPTGGLSNSPLHF.

Many counts were recorded for this clone. This chain joins TRBV20-1 and TRBJ2-1, with TRBD2 as a possible D gene (5 bases). V gave up 3 bases and J gave up 15 bases, with 9 bases separating them. The CDR3 totals 9 residues. CDR1 is DFQATT and CDR2 is SNEGSKA in the germline V gene (reference sequence). The CDR3, as DNA: TGCAGTGCTAGTTCTAGCTGGTTCTTC. This codes for CSASSSWFF.

This chain joins TRBV6-6 and TRBJ2-2, with 8 nucleotides matching TRBD1. The ends lost 6 bases at V and 0 bases at J; junction bases unmatched: 6. Germline lookup yields CDR1 MNHNY and CDR2 SVGAGI (reference sequence). This CDR3 comprises 16 residues. CDR3 nucleotides: TGTGCCAGCAGGCAGGGGGCTAGTGCGAACACCGGGGAGCTGTTTTTT. Translating it yields CASRQGASANTGELFF.

The chain recombines TRBV28 with TRBJ1-2; TRBD1 agrees at 9 bases. The CDR3 is 15 residues long. V gave up 5 bases and J gave up 8 bases; unmatched junction bases: 12. CDR1 and CDR2 (germline): MDHEN, SYDVKM. This CDR3 reads CASSPPGQGGNGYTF. Written as DNA, the CDR3 is TGTGCCAGCAGTCCGCCGGGACAGGGAGGCAACGGCTACACCTTC.

The chain links TRBV2 to TRBJ1-1; TRBD1 aligns across 10 bases. Germline V gives CDR1 SNHLY, CDR2 FYNNEI. The CDR3 length is 18 residues. V was clipped by 6 bases and J by 4 bases; unmatched bases: 17. CDR3 sequence (DNA): TGTGCCAGCAGAAGAAGAGGGGGACAGGGGTCCCCCGGCACTGAAGCTTTCTTT. This translates into CASRRRGGQGSPGTEAFF.

This chain links TRBV30 with TRBJ1-1; possibly TRBD1 for D (6 bases). The CDR3 contains 12 residues. With 2 bases removed from V and 6 bases from J, the gap between germline ends came to 10 bases. Germline assignment: CDR1 GTSNPN and CDR2 SVGIG (reference sequence). The CDR3 sequence: CAWSPGAAEAFF. The DNA for the CDR3 is TGTGCCTGGAGTCCAGGGGCCGCTGAAGCTTTCTTT.

The J gene is TRBJ1-4, the V gene TRBV28, with a tentative D call TRBD1 (5 bases). The CDR3 consists of 11 residues. CDR1 and CDR2 from the germline V gene are MDHEN and SYDVKM. Trimming removed 5 bases at V and 13 bases at J, with 11 bases between. The CDR3 sequence: CASSTAGLLFF. DNA of the CDR3: TGTGCCAGCAGTACGGCGGGACTACTGTTTTTT.

This clone was detected only a few times. The chain couples TRBV2 to TRBJ1-2, with unresolved D. The CDR3 contains 12 residues. Trimming removed 7 bases at V and 8 bases at J, with 14 bases between. In germline, CDR1 is SNHLY, CDR2 FYNNEI. CDR3 nucleotides: TGTGCCAGCAATGACGGTTCGGGGGGCTACACCTTC. Translation gives CASNDGSGGYTF.

As for this clone: At one boundary the junction diverges from the germline segment, which might be a read error. This chain connects TRBV5-4 to TRBJ2-1; 15 positions match TRBD2. From germline, CDR1 is SGHNT and CDR2 YYREEE (reference sequence). This CDR3 is built from 12 residues. This chain's CDR3 is CASRRTSGGVVF. CDR3 in DNA: TGTGCCAGCAGGCGGACTAGCGGGGGGGTTGTCTTC.

The CDR3 bases are TGCAGCGCGACCGGGACAGGGGCTGCCGGGGCCAACGTCCTGACTTTC. This codes for CSATGTGAAGANVLTF. The J gene is TRBJ2-6, the V gene TRBV29-1; 10 bases are a match to TRBD1. CDR1 and CDR2 (germline): SQVTM, ANQGSEA. The length of the CDR3 is 16 residues. The trim removed 7 bases at V and 4 bases at J, leaving 10 bases unmatched.

This clone was found once. This chain links TRBV27 with TRBJ2-7, with D possibly matching TRBD1 (5 bases). CDR3 length: 14 amino acids. V was clipped by 6 bases and J by 2 bases, with 14 bases between them. The germline V gene has CDR1 MNHEY and CDR2 SMNVEV (reference sequence). CDR3 loop: CASSPTGRTYEQYF. CDR3 nucleotides: TGTGCCAGCAGCCCAACAGGCAGAACCTACGAGCAGTACTTC.

The rearrangement uses TRBV5-1 and TRBJ2-3; D is possibly TRBD2 (5 bases). From germline, CDR1 is SGHRS and CDR2 YFSETQ. Between the trimmed V and J ends, which lost 4 bases and 6 bases, there was a span of 12 bases. This CDR3 spans 13 amino acids. The CDR3 loop reads CASSRGSMDTQYF. CDR3 sequence (DNA): TGCGCCAGCAGCCGGGGTTCCATGGATACGCAGTATTTT.

The chain carries TRBV5-1 and TRBJ2-1, with 10 bases fitting TRBD2. The CDR3 extends over 14 amino acids. Germline CDR1 SGHRS, CDR2 YFSETQ. V trimming: 7 bases; J trimming: 7 bases; junction bases outside the gene matches: 8. CDR3 residues: CASGERGGRNEQFF. The DNA of the CDR3 is TGCGCCAGCGGAGAGCGGGGGGGCCGGAATGAGCAGTTCTTC.

V usage is TRBV5-8 and J usage is TRBJ2-7, with a possible D match to TRBD1 (5 bases). Germline assignment: CDR1 SGHTS and CDR2 YDEGEE. The V end lost 4 bases, the J end lost 5 bases, and 19 bases lay between the germline ends. The CDR3 covers 15 residues. Here the CDR3 reads CASSPSGMKWNEQYF. CDR3 nucleotide sequence: TGTGCCAGCAGCCCCTCAGGGATGAAGTGGAACGAGCAGTACTTC.

This chain connects TRBV10-3 to TRBJ1-2; 7 positions match TRBD1. J was trimmed by 4 bases and V by 4 bases; bases with no gene match: 6. The germline gives CDR1 ENHRY, CDR2 SYGVKD. The CDR3 has 14 amino acids. CDR3 residues: CAISGQGGSYGYTF. CDR3 DNA: TGTGCCATCAGTGGACAGGGAGGAAGCTATGGCTACACCTTC.

V gene TRBV5-1 combines with J gene TRBJ1-1, with TRBD1 matching over 7 bases. Unmatched junction bases numbered 4, after V lost 4 bases and J lost 1 base. The CDR3 loop spans 14 amino acids. Germline lookup yields CDR1 SGHRS and CDR2 YFSETQ. CDR3 DNA: TGCGCCAGCAGCCTCGGGACAGCGAACACTGAAGCTTTCTTT. This gives the protein CASSLGTANTEAFF. Full variable domain (outside the CDR3, taken from reference TRBV5-1 and TRBJ1-1): KAGVTQTPRYLIKTRGQQVTLSCSPISGHRSVSWYQQTPGQGLQFLFEYFSETQRNKGNFPGRFSGRQFSNSRSEMNVSTLELGDSALYLCASSLGTANTEAFFGQGTRLTVV.

This rearrangement joins TRBV4-2 to TRBJ2-1; possibly TRBD1 for D (6 bases). CDR1 LGHNA and CDR2 YNFKEQ come from the germline V gene. The length of the CDR3 is 16 residues. Trimming cost V 3 bases and J 0 bases, with 12 bases left between them. In DNA form, the CDR3 reads TGTGCCAGCAGCCAGCACAGGGAGATCTCCTACAATGAGCAGTTCTTC. Protein product: CASSQHREISYNEQFF.

This rearrangement joins TRBV4-1 to TRBJ2-5; tentatively, D is TRBD2 (5 bases). The CDR3 extends over 15 amino acids. V lost 4 bases and J lost 4, with 16 bases in between. CDR1 and CDR2 from the germline V gene are MGHRA and YSYEKL. The DNA of the CDR3 is TGCGCCAGCAGCCCGAGATCGAGGGCGGGAGAGACCCAGTACTTC. It translates to CASSPRSRAGETQYF.

The chain employs TRBV11-1 and TRBJ1-1; 7 nucleotides agree with TRBD1. CDR1 is SGHAT, CDR2 FQDESV, per germline (reference sequence). Losses at the gene ends were 5 bases for V and 2 bases for J; bases not matched to a gene: 8. The CDR3 has 15 amino acids. The CDR3 sequence is CASSLVTGRNTEAFF. For the CDR3, the DNA is TGTGCCAGCAGCCTAGTGACAGGGCGAAACACTGAAGCTTTCTTT.

The chain uses TRBV11-3 and TRBJ2-1, with a tentative D call TRBD2 (6 bases). The CDR3 spans 14 residues. Trimming took 4 bases from V and 9 from J, leaving 16 bases between them. Germline values: CDR1 SGHNT, CDR2 YENEEA. CDR3 nucleotides: TGTGCCAGCAGCTCCCGTGAGTGGGGAGGTGAGCAGTTCTTC. This encodes CASSSREWGGEQFF.

This clone was detected only once. The CDR3 here is CASSQKTGPSSYNSPLHF. For the CDR3, the DNA is TGTGCCAGCAGCCAAAAGACAGGGCCGAGCTCCTATAATTCACCCCTCCACTTT. The V gene is TRBV14, the J gene TRBJ1-6; 7 bases agree with TRBD1. V shed 2 bases, J shed 0 bases, and the junction held 7 bases outside the gene matches. The CDR3 loop spans 18 amino acids. CDR1 is SGHDN and CDR2 is FVKESK in the germline V gene.

The chain joins TRBV4-3 to TRBJ2-2; D may be TRBD2 (7 bases). V lost 0 bases and J 3 bases, leaving 11 bases between the germline ends. The CDR3 is 16 residues long. In germline, CDR1 is LGHNA, CDR2 YSLEER. CDR3 bases: TGCGCCAGCAGCCAAGATAGAGGGGGGGACACCGGGGAGCTGTTTTTT. Translated: CASSQDRGGDTGELFF.

V and J are TRBV27 and TRBJ1-2, with D tentatively TRBD1 (5 bases). The CDR3 is 13 amino acids. Looked up from germline, CDR1 is MNHEY and CDR2 is SMNVEV (reference sequence). V was trimmed by 5 bases and J by 3 bases, leaving 10 bases between them. This CDR3 reads CASSPRTYYGYTF. As DNA, the CDR3 is TGTGCCAGCAGTCCCCGGACATACTATGGCTACACCTTC.

DNA of the CDR3: TGTGCCAGTAGTATCAGTTTCGAGACCCAGTACTTC. It specifies CASSISFETQYF. The chain is built from TRBV19 and TRBJ2-5, with D unresolved. V was pared by 3 bases and J by 5 bases, with 7 bases between. CDR3 length: 12 amino acids. Germline CDR1 LNHDA, CDR2 SQIVND (reference sequence).

The chain uses TRBV19 and TRBJ1-6; D is undetermined. Germline CDR1 is LNHDA and CDR2 is SQIVND (reference sequence). V dropped 5 bases and J dropped 9 bases, with 11 bases sitting between them. This CDR3 region has 13 residues. The CDR3 nucleotides are TGTGCCAGTAGTGCCTCGGGGTTTTCACCCCTCCACTTT. This gives the protein CASSASGFSPLHF.

The chain combines TRBV12-3 or TRBV12-4 with TRBJ1-6, with a possible D match to TRBD1 (6 bases). The V end lost 5 bases, the J end lost 6 bases, and 8 bases lay between the germline ends. The CDR3 extends over 13 amino acids. The CDR3 spells CASSRQANSPLHF. The DNA of the CDR3 is TGTGCCAGCAGTCGACAGGCTAATTCACCCCTCCACTTT.

This rearrangement joins TRBV2 to TRBJ1-5; tentatively, D is TRBD1 (5 bases). The germline V gene encodes CDR1 SNHLY and CDR2 FYNNEI. The CDR3 totals 15 residues. The V and J ends lost 7 bases and 4 bases respectively, with 17 bases between them. The CDR3 spells CASKEGSSLNQPQHF. CDR3 DNA sequence: TGTGCCAGCAAGGAGGGGTCTTCCTTAAATCAGCCCCAGCATTTT.

This sequence joins TRBV7-2 and TRBJ1-6, with D perhaps matching TRBD1 (6 bases). This CDR3 comprises 17 residues. Germline lookup yields CDR1 SGHTA and CDR2 FQGNSA. V was trimmed by 1 base and J by 7 bases, leaving 17 bases between them. CDR3 nucleotides: TGTGCCAGCAGCTTAGTTCGGGGGGGCCTCCGGAATTCACCCCTCCACTTT. Translation: CASSLVRGGLRNSPLHF.